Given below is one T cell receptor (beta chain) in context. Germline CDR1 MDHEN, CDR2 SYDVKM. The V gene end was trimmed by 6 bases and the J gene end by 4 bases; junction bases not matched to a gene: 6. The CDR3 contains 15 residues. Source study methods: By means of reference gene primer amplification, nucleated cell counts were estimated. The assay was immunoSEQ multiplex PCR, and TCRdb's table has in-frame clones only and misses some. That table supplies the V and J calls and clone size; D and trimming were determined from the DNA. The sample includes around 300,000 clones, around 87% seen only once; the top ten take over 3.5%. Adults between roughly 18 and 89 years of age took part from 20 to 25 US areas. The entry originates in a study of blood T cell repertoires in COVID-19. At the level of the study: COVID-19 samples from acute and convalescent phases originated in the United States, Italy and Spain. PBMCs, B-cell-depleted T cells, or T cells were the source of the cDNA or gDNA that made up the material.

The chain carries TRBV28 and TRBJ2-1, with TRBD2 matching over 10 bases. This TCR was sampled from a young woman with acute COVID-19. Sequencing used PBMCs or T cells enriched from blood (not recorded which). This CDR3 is CASSRTSGVYNEQFF. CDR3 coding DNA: TGTGCCAGCAGCCGCACTAGCGGGGTTTACAATGAGCAGTTCTTC.